This T cell receptor beta chain was recovered during a study of T cell responses to AZD1222 COVID-19 vaccine. Overall study context: Researchers grouped second doses given at about 4 or about 12 weeks into one pool.

The CDR3 is 14 amino acids. Per the germline V gene, CDR1 is SGDLS and CDR2 is YYNGEE. Trimming cost V 7 bases and J 0 bases, with 10 bases left between them. TCRdb's copy holds only in-frame clones and misses some; the assay was immunoSEQ multiplex PCR. The table lists tens of thousands of clones, 91% of them singletons. This sequence was found in an adult in good health. The chain couples TRBV9 to TRBJ1-4; the D gene is possibly TRBD1 (5 bases). The source material was peripheral blood, sampled on day 0 of AZD1222 vaccination. CDR3 sequence reads: CASAWGPTNEKLFF. DNA for the CDR3: TGTGCCAGCGCCTGGGGACCAACTAATGAAAAACTGTTTTTT.